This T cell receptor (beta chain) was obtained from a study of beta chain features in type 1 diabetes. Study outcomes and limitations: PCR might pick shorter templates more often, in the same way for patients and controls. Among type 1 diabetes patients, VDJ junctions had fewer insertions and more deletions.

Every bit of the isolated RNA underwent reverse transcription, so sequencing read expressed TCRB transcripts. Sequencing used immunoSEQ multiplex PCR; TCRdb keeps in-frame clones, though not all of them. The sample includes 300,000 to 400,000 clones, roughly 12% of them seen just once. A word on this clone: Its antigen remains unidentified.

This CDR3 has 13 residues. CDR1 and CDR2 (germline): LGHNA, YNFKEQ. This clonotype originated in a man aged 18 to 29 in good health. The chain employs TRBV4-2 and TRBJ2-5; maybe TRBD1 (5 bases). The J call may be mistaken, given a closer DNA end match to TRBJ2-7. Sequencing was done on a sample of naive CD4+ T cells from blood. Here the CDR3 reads CASSQDQGYEQYF. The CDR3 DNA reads TGTGCCAGCAGCCAAGACCAGGGCTACGAGCAGTACTTC.